The clone carrying this TCR beta chain was seen a handful of times. Its antigen remains unknown. The data stem from a study of blood T cells in healthy people across ages. Overall study findings and caveats: A roughly linear age-dependent decrease characterized TCR beta diversity per million T cells. Investigators treated diversity estimates from one million T cells as underestimates.

The length of the CDR3 is 16 residues. The germline V and J ends were trimmed by 3 bases and 4 bases, with 17 bases remaining between them. Germline CDR1 reads ENHRY; CDR2 reads SYGVKD. Primed by a sample-barcoded 5' primer and a J-beta primer mix, a second PCR proceeded for roughly 6 to 12 cycles. All samples gave at least 2.5 million CDR3-containing paired-end reads. TCRdb analysed the 5' RACE reads with MiXCR anew, one entry per CDR3 protein. The table records some 550,000 distinct CDR3 sequences, less than 60% of them present only once. The sequencing sample was made of blood. This chain joins TRBV10-3 and TRBJ2-3; possible D gene TRBD1, 6 bases. This TCR was recovered from an elderly man in good health. CDR3 sequence: CAISEVRQDAADTQYF. The CDR3 bases are TGTGCCATCAGTGAAGTCCGACAGGATGCGGCAGATACGCAGTATTTT.